This paragraph covers one T cell receptor (beta chain) sequence. Its specificity is unknown. This entry belongs to a study of CD8+ T cells in alopecia areata. Study-wide context: The study gave treated patients oral tofacitinib at 5 to 10 mg twice daily. Percent affected scalp area, the SALT score, rated treated patients' severity.

The sample's treatment: oral pan-JAK inhibitor, 5-10 mg twice daily. cDNA prepared by RNA extraction and subsequent reverse transcription served as the template for sequencing. Repertoires were generated with immunoSEQ multiplex PCR, while TCRdb's copy carries only in-frame clones and drops some. The table lists some 110,000 clones, roughly 58% of them singletons. The study's findings and limits: Affected lesional scalp, above all in alopecia totalis/universalis, was more clonal than normal scalp.

The CDR3 runs 13 residues. The germline V gene has CDR1 GTSNPN and CDR2 SVGIG (reference sequence). The junction had 5 bases not matched to a gene; V was cut back by 4 bases and J by 6 bases. This specimen consisted of CD8+ T cells sorted from blood, obtained at week 4, from a patient treated with tofacitinib. The J gene is TRBJ2-2, the V gene TRBV30; 7 nucleotides match TRBD1. The TCR sequence derives from a human donor with alopecia areata. CDR3 bases: TGTGCCTGGATGGGGGACAGTGCCGGGGAGCTGTTTTTT. Encoded protein: CAWMGDSAGELFF.